This entry describes one TCR beta chain. Its antigen is as yet unknown. The sample originates from a study of Ad26.COV2.S vaccination and SARS-CoV-2 variants. Overall study results and limits: An underestimation of total T cell responses may have resulted from the TCR breadth and depth analyses.

V gave up 5 bases and J gave up 3 bases, with 10 bases separating them. Per the germline V gene, CDR1 is SGHTA and CDR2 is FQGNSA. CDR3 length: 14 amino acids. Stated treatment: about 20 received Ad26.COV2.S at low or high dose, single or two shots; about 5 received placebo; per-sample allocation not given. Samples were taken on day 63 after the first vaccine or placebo injection. In Boston, an adult donor aged 18-55 years took part. Some clones are missing from TCRdb's copy, which holds only in-frame ones; the method was immunoSEQ multiplex PCR. The sample yields hundreds of thousands of clones, approximately 90% seen once.

The chain is built from TRBV7-2 and TRBJ2-2; D is possibly TRBD2 (6 bases). The sequence derives from a person between 18 and 59 years old who received the Ad26.COV2.S COVID-19 vaccine or a placebo. The specimen was peripheral blood, collected in a trial of Ad26.COV2.S vaccine versus placebo. CDR3 loop: CASSVTSYTGELFF. For the CDR3, the DNA is TGTGCCAGCAGCGTTACTAGCTACACCGGGGAGCTGTTTTTT.